The 8 T cell receptor beta chains below were found in one sample sequenced in a study of identical twins. TCRdb independently ran MiXCR on the 5' RACE reads; one entry per CDR3 protein. The table records fewer than 450,000 distinct CDR3 sequences, 9% to 10% of them present only once. Sequencing was performed on naive T cells sorted from blood. Receptors originate from a woman between 45 and 65 years old in good health.

This clonotype turned up a few times. The chain carries TRBV7-9 and TRBJ2-7; D is undetermined. CDR3 size: 14 residues. Germline-derived CDR1 and CDR2 are SEHNR and FQNEAQ (reference sequence). Trimming took 5 bases from V and 6 from J, leaving 17 bases between them. CDR3 residues: CASSPMRKSGEQYF. CDR3 nucleotides: TGTGCCAGCAGCCCAATGAGGAAGTCGGGCGAGCAGTACTTC. Complete variable domain (other parts from reference TRBV7-9 and TRBJ2-7): DTGVSQNPRHKITKRGQNVTFRCDPISEHNRLYWYRQTLGQGPEFLTYFQNEAQLEKSRLLSDRFSAERPKGSFSTLEIQRTEQGDSAMYLCASSPMRKSGEQYFGPGTRLTVT.

This clonotype was picked up a small number of times. This sequence joins TRBV21-1 and TRBJ2-2; the table's D call TRBD2 went unverified against the DNA. TRBV21-1 corresponds to a pseudogene. CDR3 length equals 13 residues. The CDR3 DNA reads as TGTGCCAGAGGCCGGAGGGACACCGGGGAGCTGTTTTTT. Protein product: CARGRRDTGELFF.

In this sample, this clonotype turned up a few times. This rearrangement joins TRBV2 to TRBJ2-7, with 8 bases lining up with TRBD2. The V gene end was trimmed by 4 bases and the J gene end by 2 bases; junction bases not matched to a gene: 7. Germline V CDR1 and CDR2: SNHLY, FYNNEI. The CDR3 runs to 15 residues. Here the CDR3 DNA reads TGTGCCAGCAGTGTCAGTCCGGGAGGGGCCTACGAGCAGTACGTC. Its translation is CASSVSPGGAYEQYV.

The table lists this clonotype with many counts. The chain employs TRBV12-3 or TRBV12-4 and TRBJ1-5; D perhaps matches TRBD1 (5 bases). Between the trimmed V and J ends, which lost 6 bases and 3 bases, there was a span of 15 bases. The CDR3 covers 15 residues. CDR3 coding DNA: TGTGCCAGCAGAGTGTGGGGCAGGAACAATCAGCCCCAGCATTTT. Protein sequence: CASRVWGRNNQPQHF.

The chain uses TRBV6-1 and TRBJ1-6; D is undetermined. CDR3 length: 15 residues. The germline V and J ends were trimmed by 8 bases and 5 bases, with 16 bases remaining between them. Germline assignment: CDR1 MNHNS and CDR2 SASEGT. The CDR3, as DNA: TGTGCCAGCGGCCTTAGCACCCGCAATAATTCACCCCTCCACTTT. As protein: CASGLSTRNNSPLHF.

This chain links TRBV20-1 with TRBJ2-3; 11 bases are a match to TRBD2. Trimming cost V 1 base and J 11 bases; bases outside gene matches: 11. The CDR3 spans 15 residues. Germline V gene data show CDR1 as DFQATT and CDR2 as SNEGSKA (reference sequence). CDR3 loop: CSARGTTSGTSEQYF. The CDR3 bases are TGCAGTGCTAGAGGAACGACTAGCGGGACCTCGGAGCAGTATTTT.

This clonotype was recorded many times. The V and J genes are TRBV24-1 and TRBJ2-5; D is tentatively TRBD1 or TRBD2 (5 bases each). With 9 bases removed from V and 2 bases from J, the gap between germline ends came to 12 bases. The germline V gene has CDR1 KGHDR and CDR2 SFDVKD. The CDR3 consists of 13 residues. CDR3 amino acids: CATGDGSQETQYF. The CDR3 coding sequence is TGTGCCACCGGGGACGGGTCTCAAGAGACCCAGTACTTC.

This chain links TRBV5-1 with TRBJ1-2, with D possibly matching TRBD1 (6 bases). Germline-derived CDR1 and CDR2 are SGHRS and YFSETQ. The CDR3 has 16 amino acids. The V and J ends lost 4 bases and 8 bases respectively, with 24 bases between them. CDR3: CASSTEPTGTIWGYTF. The DNA of the CDR3 is TGCGCCAGCAGCACGGAACCGACAGGCACCATCTGGGGCTACACCTTC.